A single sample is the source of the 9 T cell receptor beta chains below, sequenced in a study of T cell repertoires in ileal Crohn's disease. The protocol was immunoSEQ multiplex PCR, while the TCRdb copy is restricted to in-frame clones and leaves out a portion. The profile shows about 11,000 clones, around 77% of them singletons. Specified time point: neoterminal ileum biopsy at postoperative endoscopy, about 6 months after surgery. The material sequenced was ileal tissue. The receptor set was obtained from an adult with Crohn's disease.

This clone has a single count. The CDR3 coding sequence is TGTGCCAGCAGTGAAAGGGGCGGGGCCCTCGTGAATGAAAAACTGTTTTTT. Protein product: CASSERGGALVNEKLFF. This rearrangement joins TRBV6-1 to TRBJ1-4, with D possibly matching TRBD1 (5 bases). From germline, CDR1 is MNHNS and CDR2 SASEGT. CDR3 length: 17 residues. Trimming cost V 2 bases and J 5 bases, with 18 bases left between them.

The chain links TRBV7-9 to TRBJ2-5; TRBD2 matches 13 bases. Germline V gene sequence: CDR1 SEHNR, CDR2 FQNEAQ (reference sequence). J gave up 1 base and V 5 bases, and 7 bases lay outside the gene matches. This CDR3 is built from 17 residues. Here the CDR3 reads CASSPRTSGSSQETQYF. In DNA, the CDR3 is TGTGCCAGCAGCCCCCGGACTAGCGGGAGTTCCCAAGAGACCCAGTACTTC.

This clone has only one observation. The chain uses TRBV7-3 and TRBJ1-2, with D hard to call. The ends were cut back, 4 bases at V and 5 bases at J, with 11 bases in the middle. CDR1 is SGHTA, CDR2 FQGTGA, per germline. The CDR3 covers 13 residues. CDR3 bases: TGTGCCAGCAGCTCCAACGGGGTATATGGCTACACCTTC. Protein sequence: CASSSNGVYGYTF.

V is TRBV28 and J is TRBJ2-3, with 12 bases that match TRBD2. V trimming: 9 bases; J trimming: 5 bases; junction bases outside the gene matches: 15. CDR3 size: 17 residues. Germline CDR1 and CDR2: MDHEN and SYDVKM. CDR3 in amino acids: CASGRLAGVSLGDTQYF. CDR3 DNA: TGTGCCAGTGGAAGACTAGCGGGAGTTTCGTTAGGAGATACGCAGTATTTT.

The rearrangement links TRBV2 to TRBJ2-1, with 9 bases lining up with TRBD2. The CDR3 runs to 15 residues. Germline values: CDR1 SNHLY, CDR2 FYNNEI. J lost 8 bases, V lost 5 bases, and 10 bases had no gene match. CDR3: CASSKWLAGLDEQFF. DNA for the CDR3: TGTGCCAGCAGTAAATGGCTAGCGGGATTAGATGAGCAGTTCTTC.

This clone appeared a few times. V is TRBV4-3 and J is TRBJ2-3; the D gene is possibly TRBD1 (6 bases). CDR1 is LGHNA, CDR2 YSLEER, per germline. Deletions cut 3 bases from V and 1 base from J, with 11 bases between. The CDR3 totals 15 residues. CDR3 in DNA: TGCGCCAGCAGCCAGCAGGGGCTCCGCACAGATACGCAGTATTTT. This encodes CASSQQGLRTDTQYF.

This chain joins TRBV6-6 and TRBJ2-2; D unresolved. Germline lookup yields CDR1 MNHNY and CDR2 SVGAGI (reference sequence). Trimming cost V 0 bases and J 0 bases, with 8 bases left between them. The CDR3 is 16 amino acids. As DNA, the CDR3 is TGTGCCAGCAGTTACTCTGGCGGAGCGAACACCGGGGAGCTGTTTTTT. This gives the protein CASSYSGGANTGELFF.

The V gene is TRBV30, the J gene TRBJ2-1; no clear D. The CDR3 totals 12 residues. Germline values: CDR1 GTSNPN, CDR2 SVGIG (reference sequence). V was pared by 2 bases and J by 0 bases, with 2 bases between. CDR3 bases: TGTGCCTGGAGTTACTCCTACAATGAGCAGTTCTTC. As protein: CAWSYSYNEQFF.

This CDR3 reads CASSTKGAANSPLHF. The CDR3 nucleotides are TGCGCCAGCAGCACGAAGGGGGCGGCAAATTCACCCCTCCACTTT. The rearrangement uses TRBV5-1 and TRBJ1-6; 7 bases line up with TRBD1. The V and J ends lost 4 bases and 7 bases, in that order; junction bases with no gene match: 8. The CDR3 extends over 15 amino acids. In germline, CDR1 is SGHRS, CDR2 YFSETQ.